This TCR beta chain came from a study of human T cells and chemical hapten exposure. Time point indicated: patch test 2, 6 weeks after DPC sensitization. Treatment here: therapeutic diphenylcyclopropenone sensitization with weekly scalp DPC. This clonotype turned up a few times. TCRdb itself ran the RACE reads through MiXCR, one entry per CDR3 protein. The sample has some 150,000 distinct CDR3 sequences, about an eighth seen once. V dropped 3 bases and J dropped 0 bases, with 8 bases sitting between them. CDR1 is DFQATT, CDR2 SNEGSKA, per germline (reference sequence). CDR3 size: 13 residues. The rearrangement joins TRBV20-1 to TRBJ1-2; unclear D gene. The sequence derives from a woman aged 45 to 65 with alopecia areata. Some clones in this sample may be carry-over from other donors' samples. Sequenced material: whole blood, taken in connection with sensitization to the hapten diphenylcyclopropenone (DPC). CDR3 loop: CSARTETNYGYTF. As DNA, the CDR3 is TGCAGTGCTAGGACTGAAACTAACTATGGCTACACCTTC.